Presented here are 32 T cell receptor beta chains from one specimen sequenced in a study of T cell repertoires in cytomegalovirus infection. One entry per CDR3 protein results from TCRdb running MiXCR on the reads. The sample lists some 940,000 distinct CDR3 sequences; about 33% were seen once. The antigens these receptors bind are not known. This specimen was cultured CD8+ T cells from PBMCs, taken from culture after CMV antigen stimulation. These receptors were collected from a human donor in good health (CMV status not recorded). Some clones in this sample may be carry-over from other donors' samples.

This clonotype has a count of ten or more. DNA for the CDR3: TGTGCCAGCAGTTTAGGAGGGCCGACAGATACGCAGTATTTT. Translating gives CASSLGGPTDTQYF. This sequence joins TRBV12-3 or TRBV12-4 and TRBJ2-3, with a tentative D call TRBD2 (5 bases). Trimming removed 1 base at V and 3 bases at J, with 8 bases between. This CDR3 is 14 amino acids long.

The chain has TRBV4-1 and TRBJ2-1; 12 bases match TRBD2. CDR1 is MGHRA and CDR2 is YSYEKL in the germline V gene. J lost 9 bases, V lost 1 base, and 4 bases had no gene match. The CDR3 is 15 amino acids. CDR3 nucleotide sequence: TGCGCCAGCAGCCAAGGAAGACTAGCGGGGGTTGAGCAGTTCTTC. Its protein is CASSQGRLAGVEQFF.

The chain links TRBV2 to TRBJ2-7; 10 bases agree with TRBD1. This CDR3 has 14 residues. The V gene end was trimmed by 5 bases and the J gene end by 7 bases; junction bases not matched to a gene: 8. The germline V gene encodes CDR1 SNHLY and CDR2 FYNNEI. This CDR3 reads CASSLDRGQWEQYF. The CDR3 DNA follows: TGTGCCAGCAGTCTTGACAGGGGGCAGTGGGAGCAGTACTTC.

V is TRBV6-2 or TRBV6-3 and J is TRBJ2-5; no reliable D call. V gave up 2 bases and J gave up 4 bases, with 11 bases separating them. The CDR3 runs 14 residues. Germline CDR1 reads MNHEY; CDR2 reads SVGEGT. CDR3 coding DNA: TGTGCCAGCAGTTACCCCCTTTATACAGAGACCCAGTACTTC. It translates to CASSYPLYTETQYF.

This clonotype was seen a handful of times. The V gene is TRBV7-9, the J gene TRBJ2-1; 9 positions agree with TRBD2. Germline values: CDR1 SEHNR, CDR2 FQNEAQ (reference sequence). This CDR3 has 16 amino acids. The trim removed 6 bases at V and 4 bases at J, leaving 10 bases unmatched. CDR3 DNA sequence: TGTGCCAGCAGTGGGGGAGCGGGGGGAAAATACAATGAGCAGTTCTTC. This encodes CASSGGAGGKYNEQFF.

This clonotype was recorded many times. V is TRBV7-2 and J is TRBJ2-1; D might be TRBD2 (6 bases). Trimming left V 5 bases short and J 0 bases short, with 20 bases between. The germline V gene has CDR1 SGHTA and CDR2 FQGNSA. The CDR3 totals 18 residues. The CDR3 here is CASSPKVGLLSSYNEQFF. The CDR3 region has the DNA TGTGCCAGCAGCCCGAAGGTGGGACTGTTGAGCTCCTACAATGAGCAGTTCTTC.

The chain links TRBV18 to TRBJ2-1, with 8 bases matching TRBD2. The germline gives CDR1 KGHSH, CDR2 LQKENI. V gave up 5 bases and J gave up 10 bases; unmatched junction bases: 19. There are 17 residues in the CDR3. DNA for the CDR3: TGTGCCAGCTCATTCAGGAGAACCGGGACTAGGCTGGGGGAGCAGTTCTTC. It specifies CASSFRRTGTRLGEQFF.

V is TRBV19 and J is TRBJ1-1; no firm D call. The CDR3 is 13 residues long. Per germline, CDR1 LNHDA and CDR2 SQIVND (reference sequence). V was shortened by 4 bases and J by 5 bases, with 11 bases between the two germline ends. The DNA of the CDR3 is TGTGCCAGTAGTAGAGACCCCGGGACTGAAGCTTTCTTT. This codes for CASSRDPGTEAFF.

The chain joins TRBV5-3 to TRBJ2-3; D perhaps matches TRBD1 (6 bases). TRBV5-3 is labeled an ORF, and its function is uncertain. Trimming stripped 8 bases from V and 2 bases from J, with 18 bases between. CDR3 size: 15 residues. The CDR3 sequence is CASSTGRDNTDTQYF. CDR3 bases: TGTGCCAGCAGTACGGGACGGGACAACACAGATACGCAGTATTTT.

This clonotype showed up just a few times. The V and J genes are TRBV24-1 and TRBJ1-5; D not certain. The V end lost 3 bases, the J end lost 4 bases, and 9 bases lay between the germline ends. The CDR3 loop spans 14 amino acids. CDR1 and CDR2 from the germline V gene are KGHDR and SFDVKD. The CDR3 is CATSDLTTNQPQHF. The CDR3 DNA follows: TGTGCCACCAGTGATCTGACAACGAATCAGCCCCAGCATTTT.

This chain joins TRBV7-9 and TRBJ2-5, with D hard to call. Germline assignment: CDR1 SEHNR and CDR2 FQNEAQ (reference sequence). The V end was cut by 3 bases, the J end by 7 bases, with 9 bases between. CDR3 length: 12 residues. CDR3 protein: CASSFNSGTQYF. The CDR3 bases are TGTGCCAGCAGCTTCAATTCAGGGACCCAGTACTTC.

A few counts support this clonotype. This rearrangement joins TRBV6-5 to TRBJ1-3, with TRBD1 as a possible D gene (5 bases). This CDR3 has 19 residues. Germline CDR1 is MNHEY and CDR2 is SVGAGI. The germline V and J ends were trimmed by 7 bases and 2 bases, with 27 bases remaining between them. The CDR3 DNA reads TGTGCCAGCACCCCCTGGGGGACTGGGATCGGACTGGCTGGAAACACCATATATTTT. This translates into CASTPWGTGIGLAGNTIYF.

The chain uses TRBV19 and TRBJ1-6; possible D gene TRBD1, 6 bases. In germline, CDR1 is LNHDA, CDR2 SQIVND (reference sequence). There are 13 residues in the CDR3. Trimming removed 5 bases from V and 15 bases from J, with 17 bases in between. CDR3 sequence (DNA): TGTGCCAGTAGTGCTCGGCCGGGACAAGACCTCCACTTT. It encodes CASSARPGQDLHF. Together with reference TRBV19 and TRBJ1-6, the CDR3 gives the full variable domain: DGGITQSPKYLFRKEGQNVTLSCEQNLNHDAMYWYRQDPGQGLRLIYYSQIVNDFQKGDIAEGYSVSREKKESFPLTVTSAQKNPTAFYLCASSARPGQDLHFGNGTRLTVT.

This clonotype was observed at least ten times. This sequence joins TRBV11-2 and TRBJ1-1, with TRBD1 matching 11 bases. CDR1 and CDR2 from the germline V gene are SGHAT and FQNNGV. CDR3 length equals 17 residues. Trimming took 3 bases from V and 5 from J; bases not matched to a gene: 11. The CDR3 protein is CASSFWGPGQGATEAFF. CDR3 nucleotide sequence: TGTGCCAGCAGCTTTTGGGGCCCCGGACAGGGGGCAACTGAAGCTTTCTTT.

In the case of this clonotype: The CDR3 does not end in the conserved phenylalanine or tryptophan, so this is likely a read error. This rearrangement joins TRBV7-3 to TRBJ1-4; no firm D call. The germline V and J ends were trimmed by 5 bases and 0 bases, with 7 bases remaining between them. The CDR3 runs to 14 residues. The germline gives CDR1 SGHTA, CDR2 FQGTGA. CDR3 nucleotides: TGTGCCAGCAGCCCCAGTGCAACTAATGAAAAACTGTTTTCT. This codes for CASSPSATNEKLFS.

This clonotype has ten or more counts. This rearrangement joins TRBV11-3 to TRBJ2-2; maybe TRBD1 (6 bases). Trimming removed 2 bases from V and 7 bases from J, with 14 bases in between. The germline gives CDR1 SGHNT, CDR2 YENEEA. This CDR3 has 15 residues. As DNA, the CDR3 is TGTGCCAGCAGCTTATGGCCAGGGGATGGCGGGGAGCTGTTTTTT. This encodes CASSLWPGDGGELFF.

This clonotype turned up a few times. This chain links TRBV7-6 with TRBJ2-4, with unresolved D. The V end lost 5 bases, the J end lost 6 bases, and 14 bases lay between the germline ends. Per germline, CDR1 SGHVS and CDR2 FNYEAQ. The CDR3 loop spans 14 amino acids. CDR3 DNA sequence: TGTGCCAGCAGCGACGAAGGGTGGGGAAACATTCAGTACTTC. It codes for CASSDEGWGNIQYF.

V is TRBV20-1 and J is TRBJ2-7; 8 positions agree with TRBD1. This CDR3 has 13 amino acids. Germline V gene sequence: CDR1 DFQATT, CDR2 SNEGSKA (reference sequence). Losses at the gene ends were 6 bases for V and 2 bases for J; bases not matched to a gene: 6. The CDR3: CSAPDRAAYEQYV. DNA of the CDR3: TGCAGTGCCCCGGACAGGGCAGCCTACGAGCAGTACGTC.

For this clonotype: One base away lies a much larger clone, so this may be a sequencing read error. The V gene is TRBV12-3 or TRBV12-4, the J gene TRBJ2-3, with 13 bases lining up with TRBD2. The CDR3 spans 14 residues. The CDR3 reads CVIQTSGGSDTQYF. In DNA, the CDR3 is TGTGTCATCCAGACTAGCGGGGGGTCGGATACGCAGTATTTT.

CDR3 bases: TGTGCCAGCAGTTTTACCCAGAACACTGAAGCTTTCTTT. It codes for CASSFTQNTEAFF. V gene TRBV27 combines with J gene TRBJ1-1; D not resolved. V was trimmed by 3 bases and J by 1 base, leaving 6 bases between them. Germline CDR1 is MNHEY and CDR2 is SMNVEV (reference sequence). The CDR3 runs 13 residues.

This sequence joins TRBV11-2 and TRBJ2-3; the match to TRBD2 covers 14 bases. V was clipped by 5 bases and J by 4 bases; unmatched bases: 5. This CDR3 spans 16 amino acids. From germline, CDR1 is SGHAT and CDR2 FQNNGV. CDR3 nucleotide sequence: TGTGCCAGCAGCCCCTGGACTAGCGGGGGGCCAGATACGCAGTATTTT. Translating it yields CASSPWTSGGPDTQYF.

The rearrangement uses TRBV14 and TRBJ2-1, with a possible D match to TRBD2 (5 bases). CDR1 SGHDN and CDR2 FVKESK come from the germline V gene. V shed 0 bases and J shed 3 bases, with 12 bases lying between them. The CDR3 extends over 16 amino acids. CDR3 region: CASSQDSPGFYNEQFF. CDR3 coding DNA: TGTGCCAGCAGCCAAGATAGTCCGGGGTTCTACAATGAGCAGTTCTTC.

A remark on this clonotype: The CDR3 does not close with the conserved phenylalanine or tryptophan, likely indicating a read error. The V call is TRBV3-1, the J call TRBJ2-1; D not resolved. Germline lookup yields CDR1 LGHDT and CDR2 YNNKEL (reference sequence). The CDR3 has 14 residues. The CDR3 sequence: CASNQGLGLNEQFI. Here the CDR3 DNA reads TGTGCCAGCAACCAAGGGCTAGGGCTCAATGAGCAGTTCATC.

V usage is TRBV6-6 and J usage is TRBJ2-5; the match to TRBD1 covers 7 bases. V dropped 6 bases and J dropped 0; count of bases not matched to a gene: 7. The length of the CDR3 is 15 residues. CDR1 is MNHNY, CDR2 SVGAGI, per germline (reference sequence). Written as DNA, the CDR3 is TGTGCCAGCAGGGCCGGGACAGCATACCAAGAGACCCAGTACTTC. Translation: CASRAGTAYQETQYF.

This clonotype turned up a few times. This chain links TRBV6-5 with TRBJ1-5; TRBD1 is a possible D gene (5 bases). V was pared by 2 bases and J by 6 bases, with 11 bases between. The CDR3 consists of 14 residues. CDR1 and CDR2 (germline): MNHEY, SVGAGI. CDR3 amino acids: CASSYGGASQPQHF. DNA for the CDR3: TGTGCCAGCAGTTACGGGGGAGCGAGTCAGCCCCAGCATTTT.

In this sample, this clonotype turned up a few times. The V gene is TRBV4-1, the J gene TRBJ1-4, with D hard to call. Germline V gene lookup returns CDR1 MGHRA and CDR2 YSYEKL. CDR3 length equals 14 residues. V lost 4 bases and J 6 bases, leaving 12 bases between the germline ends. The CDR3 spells CASSPDGVYEKLFF. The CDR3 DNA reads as TGCGCCAGCAGCCCGGATGGCGTATATGAAAAACTGTTTTTT.

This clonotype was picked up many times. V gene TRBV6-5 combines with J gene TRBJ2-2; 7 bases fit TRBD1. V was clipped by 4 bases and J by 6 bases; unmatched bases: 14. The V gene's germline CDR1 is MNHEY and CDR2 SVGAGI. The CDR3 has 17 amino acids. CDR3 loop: CASSSLDRAKGAGELFF. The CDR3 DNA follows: TGTGCCAGCAGTTCCCTAGACAGGGCAAAGGGAGCCGGGGAGCTGTTTTTT.

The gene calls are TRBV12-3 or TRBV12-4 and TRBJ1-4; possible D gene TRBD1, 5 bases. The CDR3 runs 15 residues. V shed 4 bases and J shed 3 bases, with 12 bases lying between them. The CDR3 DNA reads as TGTGCCAGCAGTTCCTGGGGACGGTCTAATGAAAAACTGTTTTTT. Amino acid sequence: CASSSWGRSNEKLFF.

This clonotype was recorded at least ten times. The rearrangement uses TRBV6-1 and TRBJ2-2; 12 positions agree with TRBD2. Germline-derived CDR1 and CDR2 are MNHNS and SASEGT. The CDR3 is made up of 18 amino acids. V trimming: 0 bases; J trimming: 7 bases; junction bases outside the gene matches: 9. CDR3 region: CASSEAGLAGPEDGELFF. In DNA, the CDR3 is TGTGCCAGCAGTGAAGCCGGACTAGCGGGGCCGGAGGACGGGGAGCTGTTTTTT.

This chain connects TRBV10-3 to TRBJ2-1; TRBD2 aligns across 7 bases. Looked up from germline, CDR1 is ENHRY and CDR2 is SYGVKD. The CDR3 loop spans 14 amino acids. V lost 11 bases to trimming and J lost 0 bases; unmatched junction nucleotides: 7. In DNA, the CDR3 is TGTGCCGTTCGACTAGCAACCTCCTACAATGAGCAGTTCTTC. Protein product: CAVRLATSYNEQFF.

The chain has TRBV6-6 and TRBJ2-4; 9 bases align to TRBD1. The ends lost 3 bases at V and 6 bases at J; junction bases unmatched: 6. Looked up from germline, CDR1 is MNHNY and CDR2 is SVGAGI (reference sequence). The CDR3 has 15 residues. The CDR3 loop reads CASSYSDRGSNIQYF. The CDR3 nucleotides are TGTGCCAGCAGTTATTCGGACAGGGGCTCAAACATTCAGTACTTC.

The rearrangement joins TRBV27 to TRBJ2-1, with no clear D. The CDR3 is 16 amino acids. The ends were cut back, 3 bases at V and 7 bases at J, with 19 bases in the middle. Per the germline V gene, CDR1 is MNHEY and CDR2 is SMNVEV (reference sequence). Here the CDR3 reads CASSFSGLYHLNEQFF. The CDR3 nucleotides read TGTGCCAGCAGTTTTTCTGGGCTCTACCACCTGAATGAGCAGTTCTTC.